These T cell receptor beta chains were read from a single sample in a study of blood T cell repertoires in COVID-19. Method: immunoSEQ multiplex PCR; TCRdb's copy keeps in-frame clones and lacks some. The profile shows 300,000 to 400,000 clones, over 75% of them singletons. Sample: peripheral blood. All receptors come from a human donor in a cohort sampled during active COVID-19. The CDR3 runs from the conserved cysteine through the conserved F or W. Fields, in order: V gene, clone size, J gene, D gene, CDR3 DNA, CDR3 protein. A D gene is named only where the DNA matches it firmly. Some rows mark clone size as missing; the rest say once, few, many or name a class of expanded clone.

v_gene: TRBV5-4; abundance: -; j_gene: TRBJ2-3; d_gene: TRBD2; CDR3nt: TGTGCCAGCAGCTTGCCGGCTAGCGGGCTCACAGATACGCAGTATTTT; CDR3aa: CASSLPASGLTDTQYF
v_gene: TRBV6-5; abundance: -; j_gene: TRBJ2-5; d_gene: TRBD2; CDR3nt: TGTGTCAGCCCTCCTAGCGGGGGGCGGGAGACCCAGTACTTC; CDR3aa: CVSPPSGGRETQYF
v_gene: TRBV6-1; abundance: -; j_gene: TRBJ2-7; d_gene: TRBD1; CDR3nt: TGTGCCAGCAGTGAAGGGACAGGGGGCGTATACGAGCAGTACTTC; CDR3aa: CASSEGTGGVYEQYF
v_gene: TRBV25-1; abundance: few; j_gene: TRBJ2-2; d_gene: -; CDR3nt: TGTGCCAGCAGTGACGGGTCCGAGCTGTTTTTT; CDR3aa: CASSDGSELFF
v_gene: TRBV10-3; abundance: -; j_gene: TRBJ2-1; d_gene: -; CDR3nt: TGTGCCATCAGTGGGGGTAGTGCGGGGATATACAATGAGCAGTTCTTC; CDR3aa: CAISGGSAGIYNEQFF
v_gene: TRBV5-1; abundance: -; j_gene: TRBJ1-6; d_gene: -; CDR3nt: TGCGCCAGCAGCCGAGATCGGGGTTTTAATTCACCCCTCCACTTT; CDR3aa: CASSRDRGFNSPLHF
v_gene: TRBV28; abundance: -; j_gene: TRBJ2-7; d_gene: -; CDR3nt: TGTGCCAGCCGGAGGACAGTTGGTTCCTACGAGCAGTACTTC; CDR3aa: CASRRTVGSYEQYF
v_gene: TRBV5-4; abundance: -; j_gene: TRBJ2-7; d_gene: TRBD2; CDR3nt: TGTGCCAGCAGCTTGGGACTAGCGGGGGCCTACGAGCAGTACTTC; CDR3aa: CASSLGLAGAYEQYF
v_gene: TRBV19; abundance: once; j_gene: TRBJ1-1; d_gene: -; CDR3nt: TGTGCCAGTAGTATATCTGGGGAGGAACTTGCTCTTAGTGAAGCTTTCTTT; CDR3aa: CASSISGEELALSEAFF
v_gene: TRBV12-3/TRBV12-4; abundance: -; j_gene: TRBJ1-5; d_gene: -; CDR3nt: TGTGCCAGCAGTTTCCCCGGCAATCAGCCCCAGCATTTT; CDR3aa: CASSFPGNQPQHF
v_gene: TRBV2; abundance: -; j_gene: TRBJ1-4; d_gene: -; CDR3nt: TGTGCCAGCAGTGGGCCGACAACTAATGAAAAACTGTTTTTT; CDR3aa: CASSGPTTNEKLFF
v_gene: TRBV18; abundance: -; j_gene: TRBJ1-3; d_gene: -; CDR3nt: TGTGCCAGCTCACCACCCCCAGGGAACTCTGGAAACACCATATATTTT; CDR3aa: CASSPPPGNSGNTIYF
v_gene: TRBV7-9; abundance: -; j_gene: TRBJ2-1; d_gene: TRBD2; CDR3nt: TGTGCCAGCAGGGACACCGGGACTAGCTCCACGAGCTCCTACAATGAGCAGTTCTTC; CDR3aa: CASRDTGTSSTSSYNEQFF
v_gene: TRBV5-5; abundance: -; j_gene: TRBJ1-1; d_gene: TRBD1; CDR3nt: TGTGCCAGCAGCTTTAAGGGACAGGGGGTTATTTTT; CDR3aa: CASSFKGQGVIF
v_gene: TRBV7-3; abundance: few; j_gene: TRBJ2-1; d_gene: TRBD2; CDR3nt: TGTGCCAGCAGCTCATCCGGGACTAGTGTGAATGAGCAGTTCTTC; CDR3aa: CASSSSGTSVNEQFF
v_gene: TRBV30; abundance: -; j_gene: TRBJ2-1; d_gene: TRBD1; CDR3nt: TGTGCCTGGAGGGTGGACAGGGTGAATGAGCAGTTCTTC; CDR3aa: CAWRVDRVNEQFF
v_gene: TRBV19; abundance: -; j_gene: TRBJ2-6; d_gene: TRBD1; CDR3nt: TGTGCCAGTCAACTGGACAGGGCTGGGGCCAACGTCCTGACTTTC; CDR3aa: CASQLDRAGANVLTF
v_gene: TRBV27; abundance: -; j_gene: TRBJ2-5; d_gene: TRBD2; CDR3nt: TGTGCCAGCAGTCCGGGACTAGCGCTTGGGGAAGAGACCCAGTACTTC; CDR3aa: CASSPGLALGEETQYF
v_gene: TRBV7-6; abundance: -; j_gene: TRBJ2-7; d_gene: TRBD1; CDR3nt: TGTGCCAGCAGCCCAGGACAGGGGCCGACCTACGAGCAGTACTTC; CDR3aa: CASSPGQGPTYEQYF
v_gene: TRBV19; abundance: -; j_gene: TRBJ1-5; d_gene: -; CDR3nt: -; CDR3aa: CASSTSGNQPQHF
v_gene: TRBV24-1; abundance: -; j_gene: TRBJ2-3; d_gene: TRBD1; CDR3nt: TGTGCCACCAGCGACAGGGGGCGGACAGATACGCAGTATTTT; CDR3aa: CATSDRGRTDTQYF
v_gene: TRBV11-3; abundance: -; j_gene: TRBJ2-2; d_gene: -; CDR3nt: TGTGCCAGCAGCCCCCGGGCAGGGGATGGGGAGCTGTTTTTT; CDR3aa: CASSPRAGDGELFF
v_gene: TRBV6-4; abundance: -; j_gene: TRBJ1-2; d_gene: TRBD1; CDR3nt: TGTGCCAGCAGGGGGACAGGGCAGGGCGGCTACACCTTC; CDR3aa: CASRGTGQGGYTF
v_gene: TRBV7-9; abundance: -; j_gene: TRBJ2-2; d_gene: -; CDR3nt: TGTGCCAGCAGCCCGACAGTGGTCGGGGAGCTGTTTTTT; CDR3aa: CASSPTVVGELFF
v_gene: TRBV30; abundance: -; j_gene: TRBJ1-1; d_gene: TRBD1; CDR3nt: TGTGCCTGGAGTGGGGACAGAGCCACTGAAGCTTTCTTT; CDR3aa: CAWSGDRATEAFF
v_gene: TRBV7-2; abundance: -; j_gene: TRBJ1-1; d_gene: -; CDR3nt: TGTGCCAGCAGCTCGGCAAGCGACTACACTGAAGCTTTCTTT; CDR3aa: CASSSASDYTEAFF
v_gene: TRBV5-6; abundance: few; j_gene: TRBJ2-7; d_gene: TRBD1; CDR3nt: TGTGCCAGCAGCATAAGGCCGGGGACAGGGGAGATAGGGCAGTACTTC; CDR3aa: CASSIRPGTGEIGQYF
v_gene: TRBV24-1; abundance: -; j_gene: TRBJ2-5; d_gene: TRBD2; CDR3nt: TGTGCCACCAGTGCAACTAGCGGGCAGCAAGAGACCCAGTACTTC; CDR3aa: CATSATSGQQETQYF
v_gene: TRBV30; abundance: -; j_gene: TRBJ2-5; d_gene: -; CDR3nt: TGTGCCTGGAGCGGAGGACAGTACCAAGAGACCCAGTACTTC; CDR3aa: CAWSGGQYQETQYF
v_gene: TRBV7-5; abundance: once; j_gene: TRBJ1-5; d_gene: -; CDR3nt: TGTGTCAGAAGAGAGCGCCGGACAGGAAGACAGCCCCAGCATTTT; CDR3aa: CVRRERRTGRQPQHF
v_gene: TRBV5-1; abundance: -; j_gene: TRBJ2-3; d_gene: -; CDR3nt: TGCGCCAGCAGCTTCCCGGGACAGGGCGGCGGCGGGGGGGCCGGAGATACGCAGTATTTT; CDR3aa: CASSFPGQGGGGGAGDTQYF